The T cell receptor beta chain described here comes from a study of blood T cell repertoires in COVID-19. Study background: From the United States, Italy and Spain came samples of acute and convalescent COVID-19. T cells, B-cell-depleted T cells, or PBMCs supplied cDNA or gDNA.

Germline V CDR1 and CDR2: KGHDR, SFDVKD. The CDR3 is 16 amino acids. V dropped 4 bases and J dropped 3 bases, with 15 bases sitting between them. Authors' analysis steps: By means of reference gene primer amplification, nucleated cell counts were estimated. Produced via immunoSEQ multiplex PCR; TCRdb's table is partial and in-frame only. The DNA was the basis for D and trimming; V, J and clone size are from that table. The sample lists around 100,000 clones, about 88% occurring once. This clone was seen a single time. Sequenced: peripheral blood. The rearrangement joins TRBV24-1 to TRBJ2-1, with D perhaps TRBD2 (5 bases). The sequence was obtained from a man aged 80 or over with acute or convalescent COVID-19. CDR3 residues: CATSDPSGRNYNEQFF. CDR3 in DNA: TGTGCCACCAGTGACCCGTCGGGGAGAAACTACAATGAGCAGTTCTTC.